Listed below are T cell receptor beta chains from one sample, sequenced in a study of cytomegalovirus exposure and HLA in healthy donors. Sequencing used immunoSEQ multiplex PCR; TCRdb keeps in-frame clones, though not all of them. Of more than 95,000 clones listed, 70% to 90% are singletons. The sequenced material came from PBMCs. Receptors originate from a man younger than 35 in good health and CMV-seronegative. The CDR3 runs from the conserved cysteine through the conserved F or W. D genes are given only for firm matches. Some rows mark clone size as missing; the rest say once, few, many or name a class of expanded clone.

V gene,D gene,J gene,clone size,CDR3 DNA,CDR3 protein
TRBV2,TRBD2,TRBJ2-2,-,TGTGCCAGCATCCCTACATCCAGGACTAGCGGGAGGGGGGAGCTGTTTTTT,CASIPTSRTSGRGELFF
TRBV7-2,-,TRBJ2-6,-,TGTGCCAGCAGCTTGGGAGGCCCCTTCTCTGGGGCCAACGTCCTGACTTTC,CASSLGGPFSGANVLTF
TRBV11-2,TRBD2,TRBJ2-2,-,TGTGCCAGCAGCTTTCCCCTAGCGGGATCTAACGGGGAGCTGTTTTTT,CASSFPLAGSNGELFF
TRBV5-4,TRBD1,TRBJ2-5,-,TGTGCCAGCAGCCCGAGGGGACAGCAAGAGACCCAGTACTTC,CASSPRGQQETQYF
TRBV28,TRBD1,TRBJ1-2,-,TGTGCCAGCAGTTGGACAGGGGGCTTCGGCTACACCTTC,CASSWTGGFGYTF
TRBV28,-,TRBJ1-1,few,TGTGCCAGCAGTTTGACCAGGATGGACACTGAAGCTTTCTTT,CASSLTRMDTEAFF
TRBV5-4,-,TRBJ2-7,-,TGTGCCAGCAGCTTGGAGGGGCAGACCTACGAGCAGTACTTC,CASSLEGQTYEQYF
TRBV28,TRBD1,TRBJ2-7,few,TGTGCCAGCAGTTTTACGTTAGGACAGGACGAGCAGTACTTC,CASSFTLGQDEQYF
TRBV6-6,TRBD2,TRBJ2-1,-,TGTGCCAGCAGCCAACCTTCGGGACTAGCTTTCGGTGAGCAGTTCTTC,CASSQPSGLAFGEQFF
TRBV27,-,TRBJ1-6,-,TGTGCCAGCAGTAAAACAGGGTTCGGGCCCCTCCACTTT,CASSKTGFGPLHF
TRBV11-2,-,TRBJ2-7,once,TGTGCCAGCAGCCCCCGGTTAGCGGCCTACGAGCAGTACTTC,CASSPRLAAYEQYF
TRBV4-3,TRBD1,TRBJ1-1,-,TGCGCCAGCAGCCCAAGACAGGGGATGAACACTGAAGCTTTCTTT,CASSPRQGMNTEAFF
TRBV7-6,-,TRBJ2-1,-,TGTGCCAGCAGCCCTTCTGCTGGTAGGAGGGCTTCCTACAATGAGCAGTTCTTC,CASSPSAGRRASYNEQFF
TRBV27,-,TRBJ1-5,-,TGTGCCAGCAGTTCACCGAAGGAGAATCAGCCCCAGCATTTT,CASSSPKENQPQHF
TRBV10-3,-,TRBJ2-3,-,TGTGCCATCAGTGCCCTGGACAGCCCTGGCACAGATACGCAGTATTTT,CAISALDSPGTDTQYF
TRBV2,TRBD2,TRBJ2-1,-,TGTGCCAGCACCGGGGGGGTGGGCAATGAGCAGTTCTTC,CASTGGVGNEQFF
TRBV7-2,TRBD1,TRBJ1-5,-,TGTGCCAGCAGCCAAGGACAGGGCAATCAGCCCCAGCATTTT,CASSQGQGNQPQHF
TRBV6-1,-,TRBJ1-5,-,TGTGCCAGCAGGAAAAAGGGGGTAGAGGATCAGCCCCAGCATTTT,CASRKKGVEDQPQHF
TRBV7-9,TRBD1,TRBJ2-5,-,TGTGCCAGCAGCTCCAAGGACAGGGGACCTCCCCAAGAGACCCAGTACTTC,CASSSKDRGPPQETQYF
TRBV6-1,-,TRBJ2-7,-,TGTGCCAGCTATACGAGGTACGAGCAGTACTTC,CASYTRYEQYF
TRBV11-2,-,TRBJ2-3,-,TGTGCCAGCAGCCCCAGGGGAGCAACGGAAGATACGCAGTATTTT,CASSPRGATEDTQYF
TRBV12-5,-,TRBJ2-7,-,TGTGCTAGTGGTTTGGTACGGACAGCCACCTACGAGCAGTACTTC,CASGLVRTATYEQYF
TRBV19,-,TRBJ2-7,few,TGTGCCAGTAGTATGAAGGGACACGGCTACGAGCAGTACTTC,CASSMKGHGYEQYF
TRBV2,TRBD2,TRBJ2-2,-,TGTGCCTCGGCGGGAGCGGGGGGGCCCAATTCGAACACCGGGGAGCTGTTTTTT,CASAGAGGPNSNTGELFF
TRBV7-2,TRBD1,TRBJ2-7,-,TGTGCCAGCAGCTTAACAGGGGGCTTCCACGAGCAGTACTTC,CASSLTGGFHEQYF
TRBV29-1,-,TRBJ1-1,once,TGCAGCGTTGAAGATCATGGCAGGCGGGGTGAAGCTTTCTTT,CSVEDHGRRGEAFF
TRBV5-5,TRBD1,TRBJ2-7,-,TGTGCCAGCAGCTTGGCCCCGGACAGGGGGCATTACGAGCAGTACTTC,CASSLAPDRGHYEQYF
TRBV28,TRBD2,TRBJ2-3,-,TGTGCCAGCAGTTTATATACCCTGACTAGCGGGAGGGCCAGCACAGATACGCAGTATTTT,CASSLYTLTSGRASTDTQYF
TRBV5-1,TRBD2,TRBJ2-5,-,TGCGCCAGCAGCAGGGGACTAGAGAAAGAAGAGACCCAGTACTTC,CASSRGLEKEETQYF
TRBV16,-,TRBJ1-2,-,TGTGCCAGCAGCCTTCATTTCGTCGGGAGGGACACTAACTATGGCTACACCTTC,CASSLHFVGRDTNYGYTF
TRBV28,-,TRBJ2-7,-,TGTGCCAGCAGTTTAGGGGACACTGGGGTTCGCGCCGAGCAGTACTTC,CASSLGDTGVRAEQYF
TRBV19,TRBD1,TRBJ1-1,-,TGTGCCAGTAGTTCAACAGGGGACACTGAAGCTTTCTTT,CASSSTGDTEAFF
TRBV7-2,-,TRBJ2-7,-,TGTGCCAGCAGCTTAGAGGCGGGCCCTTACGAGCAGTACTTC,CASSLEAGPYEQYF
TRBV4-3,-,TRBJ1-4,-,TGCGCCAGCAGCCAAGGTCTAGGCCGAGCAACTAATGAAAAACTGTTTTTT,CASSQGLGRATNEKLFF
TRBV19,TRBD2,TRBJ2-2,-,TGTGCCAGTAGTAGGGCTAGCGGAAACACCGGGGAGCTGTTTTTT,CASSRASGNTGELFF
TRBV15,TRBD1,TRBJ2-7,-,TGTGCCACCACAACGGACAGGGCTCTGGAGCAGTACTTC,CATTTDRALEQYF
TRBV7-9,-,TRBJ2-1,-,TGTGCCAGCAGCCGAGCCGCGGGGATAAGAGGCAATGAGCAGTTCTTC,CASSRAAGIRGNEQFF
TRBV28,-,TRBJ1-5,-,TGTGCCAGCAGTTCGGGGGGATCGGGTCAGCCCCAGCATTTT,CASSSGGSGQPQHF
TRBV7-9,TRBD2,TRBJ2-2,-,TGTGCCAGCAGCCGGCTAGCGGGAGTCACCGGGGAGCTGTTTTTT,CASSRLAGVTGELFF
TRBV19,TRBD2,TRBJ2-1,-,TGTGCCAGTAGTAGAGCGGGAGGGTCCTACAATGAGCAGTTCTTC,CASSRAGGSYNEQFF
TRBV6-5,TRBD2,TRBJ2-7,-,TGTGCCAGCAGTTACTCGAGCGGGAGCTACGAGCAGTACTTC,CASSYSSGSYEQYF